What follows are 7 T cell receptor beta chains derived from one specimen sequenced in a study of radiation and T cells in renal cell carcinoma. Sequenced by immunoSEQ multiplex PCR; TCRdb stores in-frame clones only, minus some. The data contain some 130,000 clones, approximately 78% of them singletons. Described time point: blood 2 weeks post-SBRT. The treatment: 15 Gy SBRT to primary tumor, nephrectomy 4 weeks later. The sample here was blood, taken from a patient whose treatment included radiotherapy and nephrectomy. These receptors originate from a woman aged 55-70 years with renal cell carcinoma.

This chain links TRBV5-6 with TRBJ1-5; D perhaps matches TRBD1 (6 bases). The V gene's germline CDR1 is SGHDT and CDR2 YYEEEE. V was trimmed by 5 bases and J by 4 bases, leaving 19 bases between them. CDR3 length equals 16 residues. CDR3 region: CASSLGGGTWNQPQHF. In DNA, the CDR3 is TGTGCCAGCAGTCTGGGAGGGGGAACCTGGAATCAGCCCCAGCATTTT.

The CDR3 nucleotides are TGTGCCAGCAGCGCGAACAGGTTGTTCTCTGGAAACACCATATATTTT. Protein sequence: CASSANRLFSGNTIYF. The rearrangement uses TRBV9 and TRBJ1-3, with TRBD1 as a possible D gene (5 bases). Deletions cut 3 bases from V and 0 bases from J, with 13 bases between. Germline loops: CDR1 SGDLS, CDR2 YYNGEE. There are 16 residues in the CDR3. Variable domain in full (rest from reference TRBV9 and TRBJ1-3): DSGVTQTPKHLITATGQRVTLRCSPRSGDLSVYWYQQSLDQGLQFLIQYYNGEERAKGNILERFSAQQFPDLHSELNLSSLELGDSALYFCASSANRLFSGNTIYFGEGSWLTVV.

This chain uses TRBV4-3 with TRBJ1-2, with 9 nucleotides matching TRBD1. J was trimmed by 8 bases and V by 3 bases; bases with no gene match: 1. CDR3 length equals 12 residues. The V gene's germline CDR1 is LGHNA and CDR2 YSLEER. The CDR3 loop is CASSHGTGGYTF. In nucleotides, the CDR3 is TGCGCCAGCAGCCATGGGACAGGGGGCTACACCTTC.

This clone was counted a single time. This chain connects TRBV5-1 to TRBJ1-6; no firm D call. V dropped 1 base and J dropped 7 bases, with 9 bases sitting between them. Germline V gene sequence: CDR1 SGHRS, CDR2 YFSETQ. The CDR3 is 14 residues long. DNA of the CDR3: TGCGCCAGCAGCTTGATAAGTGGAAATTCACCCCTCCACTTT. The encoded protein is CASSLISGNSPLHF.

This clone was counted between two and nine times. This chain links TRBV7-3 with TRBJ2-7, with D perhaps TRBD1 or TRBD2 (5 bases each). Per germline, CDR1 SGHTA and CDR2 FQGTGA. The V and J ends lost 3 bases and 2 bases respectively, with 8 bases between them. The CDR3 sequence is 13 residues long. The CDR3, as DNA: TGTGCCAGCAGCTTCGGGGCTACCTACGAGCAGTACTTC. It codes for CASSFGATYEQYF.

J is TRBJ2-5 and V is TRBV5-4; D gene uncertain. This CDR3 has 14 amino acids. Per the germline V gene, CDR1 is SGHNT and CDR2 is YYREEE (reference sequence). Trimming shortened V by 4 bases and J by 4 bases, and 14 bases separated the two germline ends. CDR3 protein: CASSVNNKGETQYF. CDR3 sequence (DNA): TGTGCCAGCAGCGTGAATAACAAGGGAGAGACCCAGTACTTC.

The chain links TRBV5-8 to TRBJ1-1, with 7 bases lining up with TRBD1. Germline CDR1 SGHTS, CDR2 YDEGEE. J lost 6 bases, V lost 3 bases, and 14 bases had no gene match. This CDR3 is 16 amino acids long. The CDR3 DNA is TGTGCCAGCAGCTCGTTCAAGGGGGCCTGGGGCGCTGAAGCTTTCTTT. Protein sequence: CASSSFKGAWGAEAFF.